The 4 T cell receptor beta chains below all came from one sample that was sequenced in a study of cytomegalovirus exposure and HLA in healthy donors. PCR amplification relied on 60 Vbeta primers (plus 13 Jbeta primers). Libraries were prepared by immunoSEQ multiplex PCR; TCRdb keeps only in-frame clonotypes and omits some of them. Of about 210,000 clones listed, roughly 73% were seen once; the top ten hold approximately 0.49%. Sequenced material: PBMCs. The receptor source for this set is a boy younger than 18 in good health and CMV-seronegative.

This chain uses TRBV7-8 with TRBJ2-5, with 9 bases matching TRBD1. After removal of 1 base from V and 5 bases from J, the junction contained 8 bases not matched to a gene. The CDR3 is 16 residues long. CDR1 and CDR2 (germline): SGHVS, FQNEAQ. This chain's CDR3 is CASSLGATGGTETQYF. Written as DNA, the CDR3 is TGTGCCAGCAGCTTAGGGGCGACAGGGGGGACTGAGACCCAGTACTTC.

This chain links TRBV5-4 with TRBJ1-1; the D gene is possibly TRBD1 (5 bases). The CDR3 runs to 15 residues. The V end lost 4 bases, the J end lost 3 bases, and 16 bases lay between the germline ends. CDR1 is SGHNT, CDR2 YYREEE, per germline (reference sequence). The CDR3 nucleotides read TGTGCCAGCAGCAAAATGGGGGGTAGGGACACTGAAGCTTTCTTT. This encodes CASSKMGGRDTEAFF.

The chain uses TRBV2 and TRBJ1-2, with 9 nucleotides matching TRBD1. The CDR3 is made up of 14 amino acids. Germline V gene sequence: CDR1 SNHLY, CDR2 FYNNEI. V shed 2 bases, J shed 4 bases, and the junction held 2 bases outside the gene matches. The CDR3 DNA is TGTGCCAGCAGTGAAATGGGACAGGGCTATGGCTACACCTTC. Translation gives CASSEMGQGYGYTF.

The rearrangement joins TRBV27 to TRBJ2-3; 10 bases agree with TRBD1. This CDR3 spans 16 amino acids. Germline-derived CDR1 and CDR2 are MNHEY and SMNVEV (reference sequence). V shed 4 bases, J shed 5 bases, and the junction held 9 bases outside the gene matches. The CDR3 loop reads CASSWAGTGEKDTQYF. CDR3 coding DNA: TGTGCCAGCAGTTGGGCCGGGACAGGGGAAAAAGATACGCAGTATTTT.